The source of this T cell receptor (beta chain) is a study of regulatory T cells in long-lasting Graves disease. Findings and caveats of the study: Whereas about a thousand public clonotypes were shared by new patients, persistent patients shared more, at around 2,700.

The germline V and J ends were trimmed by 6 bases and 7 bases, with 11 bases remaining between them. This CDR3 has 12 residues. Germline CDR1 LNHDA, CDR2 SQIVND (reference sequence). The time point denotes: newly diagnosed GD, antithyroid drugs for less than 3 months. Construction of the TCR library relied on RNA isolated from PBMCs. On this clonotype: The antigen remains unidentified.

Sequencing libraries for TCR beta were prepared with iRepertoire HTBI primers and Arm-PCR of CDR3 regions. TCRdb re-called the multiplex PCR reads through MiXCR, storing one row per CDR3 protein. This table holds about 450,000 distinct CDR3 sequences, roughly 15% found once. These data are also associated with another study on T cells in Graves' hyperthyroidism and ophthalmopathy. As that study records: No ophthalmopathy progression within 18 months constituted stable Graves' hyperthyroidism. With a duration under 2 months, the hyperthyroidism was newly diagnosed in patients aged 18 to 65. In blood, most of the thyroid clonotypes expanded above 0.001 were also present.

The TCR originated in a woman aged 25 to 39 with Graves disease. The starting material was peripheral blood mononuclear cells (PBMCs), obtained at new diagnosis, from a patient treated with antithyroid drugs. V and J are TRBV19 and TRBJ2-3; D gene uncertain. The CDR3 DNA is TGTGCCAGTAGGACACCTCTGAATACGCAGTATTTT. It translates to CASRTPLNTQYF.